This T cell receptor beta chain comes out of a study of T cell changes during pregnancy in multiple sclerosis. The CDR3 has 16 residues. Trimming stripped 4 bases from V and 2 bases from J, with 16 bases between. Per the germline V gene, CDR1 is MNHEY and CDR2 is SVGAGI. Some clones are missing from TCRdb's copy, which holds only in-frame ones; the method was immunoSEQ multiplex PCR. The data contain about 57,000 clones, over 80% of them singletons. J is TRBJ2-3 and V is TRBV6-5; D unclear. Sequencing was performed on CD4+ T cells from peripheral blood mononuclear cells, taken in the third trimester of pregnancy. This sequence originates from a female donor with multiple sclerosis, enrolled in a pregnancy study. The CDR3: CASSFSSGGITDTQYF. In DNA form, the CDR3 reads TGTGCCAGCAGTTTCTCCTCTGGCGGAATCACAGATACGCAGTATTTT.